The 12 T cell receptor beta chains below all came from one sample that was sequenced in a study of blood T cells in healthy people across ages. Primed by a sample-barcoded 5' primer and a J-beta primer mix, a second PCR proceeded for 7 to 11 cycles. TCRdb fed the 5' RACE reads into MiXCR, producing one record per CDR3 protein. The profile covers 660,000 or so distinct CDR3 sequences, with roughly 58% appearing a single time and 35% to 40% taken by the ten largest. Specimen: blood. These receptors all stem from a man aged 55-75 years in good health.

CDR3 sequence reads: CSAPSGGETQYF. CDR3 in DNA: TGCAGTGCTCCTAGCGGGGGAGAGACCCAGTACTTC. The chain employs TRBV20-1 and TRBJ2-5, with TRBD2 identical over 10 bases. J gave up 4 bases and V 5 bases, and 1 base lay outside the gene matches. This CDR3 comprises 12 residues. Germline V lookup: CDR1 DFQATT, CDR2 SNEGSKA (reference sequence).

As for this clonotype: Compared with germline, one end of the junction differs, possibly owing to a read error. J is TRBJ1-1 and V is TRBV3-1, with a tentative D call TRBD1 (6 bases). This CDR3 has 15 amino acids. The germline V gene has CDR1 LGHDT and CDR2 YNNKEL (reference sequence). The DNA of the CDR3 is TGTGCCAGCAGCCAAGATCGGGGGGCGAACACTGGAGCTTTCTTT. Protein: CASSQDRGANTGAFF.

V usage is TRBV10-3 and J usage is TRBJ2-6; possibly TRBD1 or TRBD2 for D (5 bases each). This CDR3 has 15 residues. Trimming took off 2 bases at V and 3 bases at J, with 8 bases between the two ends. Germline V gene sequence: CDR1 ENHRY, CDR2 SYGVKD. Here the CDR3 reads CAISEVGVGANVLTF. The CDR3 DNA follows: TGTGCCATCAGTGAGGTGGGGGTTGGGGCCAACGTCCTGACTTTC.

Notes on this clonotype: One junction end does not reproduce the germline sequence, and a read error may be involved. This chain connects TRBV15 to TRBJ2-1; 9 bases agree with TRBD2. The CDR3 contains 17 residues. Germline CDR1 LNHNV, CDR2 YYDKDF (reference sequence). CDR3 sequence reads: CATSRNVQRGAYNGQFF. The DNA for the CDR3 is TGTGCCACCAGCAGAAACGTTCAGCGGGGGGCTTACAATGGGCAGTTCTTC.

The CDR3 nucleotides are TGCAGCGTTTCCAGCGGGGGGGCTGTTAGGGCCCAGTACTTC. Translation gives CSVSSGGAVRAQYF. The chain is built from TRBV29-1 and TRBJ2-7; TRBD2 aligns across 10 bases. Germline CDR1 and CDR2: SQVTM and ANQGSEA. This CDR3 has 14 residues. V lost 5 bases and J lost 10; bases outside the gene matches: 14.

This rearrangement joins TRBV12-3 or TRBV12-4 to TRBJ1-2, with D unclear. This CDR3 contains 13 residues. V lost 3 bases and J 2 bases, leaving 7 bases between the germline ends. CDR3 sequence (DNA): TGTGCCAGCAGTTTCCTCGCGAACTATGGCTACACCTTC. As protein: CASSFLANYGYTF.

J is TRBJ1-2 and V is TRBV12-3 or TRBV12-4; D not resolved. The CDR3 extends over 13 amino acids. The germline V and J ends were trimmed by 4 bases and 8 bases, with 14 bases remaining between them. The CDR3 spells CASSSRLLSGYTF. The CDR3 DNA reads TGTGCCAGCAGTTCGAGGTTACTTTCGGGCTACACCTTC.

This clonotype was observed once. This sequence joins TRBV4-2 and TRBJ2-7, with TRBD2 matching over 8 bases. This CDR3 is built from 17 residues. CDR1 LGHNA and CDR2 YNFKEQ come from the germline V gene. The junction had 17 bases not matched to a gene; V was cut back by 3 bases and J by 7 bases. The CDR3 sequence is CASSQPAGGSSYNEQYF. The CDR3 DNA reads TGTGCCAGCAGCCAGCCGGCGGGGGGCAGCTCCTACAATGAGCAGTACTTC.

This clonotype showed up just a few times. This chain links TRBV24-1 with TRBJ2-1, with 7 bases aligning to TRBD2. After removal of 6 bases from V and 6 bases from J, the junction contained 4 bases not matched to a gene. Per germline, CDR1 KGHDR and CDR2 SFDVKD. The CDR3 runs to 13 residues. CDR3 sequence reads: CATSRDYGNEQFF. CDR3 nucleotide sequence: TGTGCCACCAGTCGGGACTACGGCAATGAGCAGTTCTTC.

This clonotype was seen a few times. The V call is TRBV4-2, the J call TRBJ2-5; D is perhaps TRBD2 (7 bases). The CDR3 has 15 residues. Germline V gene sequence: CDR1 LGHNA, CDR2 YNFKEQ. Trimming shortened V by 1 base and J by 4 bases, and 13 bases separated the two germline ends. CDR3 region: CASSQAGGLPETQYF. CDR3 sequence (DNA): TGTGCCAGCAGCCAAGCGGGGGGCCTCCCAGAGACCCAGTACTTC.

The V and J genes are TRBV20-1 and TRBJ2-2; possible D gene TRBD2, 6 bases. The CDR3 sequence is 16 residues long. V was clipped by 6 bases and J by 0 bases, with 17 bases between them. Per the germline V gene, CDR1 is DFQATT and CDR2 is SNEGSKA (reference sequence). Here the CDR3 DNA reads TGCAGTGCCACTACCCCTGGGGGGACGAACACCGGGGAGCTGTTTTTT. Its protein product is CSATTPGGTNTGELFF.

This clonotype has only a few counts. This rearrangement joins TRBV20-1 to TRBJ2-1; 14 bases are shared with TRBD2. Trimming cost V 1 base and J 5 bases; bases outside gene matches: 13. The CDR3 has 19 amino acids. Germline loops: CDR1 DFQATT, CDR2 SNEGSKA (reference sequence). The CDR3 reads CSARGLAGGPVGLHNEQFF. CDR3 DNA sequence: TGCAGTGCTAGAGGACTAGCGGGGGGGCCGGTCGGACTCCACAATGAGCAGTTCTTC.